The rows below give T cell receptor beta chains drawn from one sample of a study of tissue T cells after allogeneic stem cell transplantation. Clones were sequenced by immunoSEQ multiplex PCR, and TCRdb holds only the in-frame ones, with some missing. Found here are over a thousand clones, more than 60% of them singletons; the top ten hold 24%. The specimen comprised stomach tissue, sampled at autopsy. The receptors derive from a male patient aged 35-70 years with steroid-refractory graft-versus-host disease after an allogeneic stem cell transplant. Among the T cells, some may be from the graft donor. The conserved cysteine and the conserved F or W are not part of the CDR3 here. Each record gives: J gene, V gene, CDR3 protein.

TRBJ1-6,TRBV6-5,ASSYIGQAVLH
TRBJ1-1,TRBV4-3,ASSTDGNTEAF
TRBJ1-3,TRBV7-6,ASSTGQGSNSGNTIY
TRBJ2-3,TRBV19,ASSIGAGGPYTQY
TRBJ2-5,TRBV24-1,ATSDPGQGQETQY
TRBJ2-7,TRBV12-3/TRBV12-4,ASKGDEYEQY
TRBJ1-2,TRBV28,ASSSGAVGGYT
TRBJ1-6,TRBV14,ASSQAPSVINSPLH
TRBJ1-4,TRBV6-1,ASSGSGRGYYEKLF
TRBJ1-2,TRBV7-9,ASSLAYRDREDGYT
TRBJ1-1,TRBV11-2,ASSLGMSGDTEAF
TRBJ1-1,TRBV7-8,ASSLVHRLDTEAF
TRBJ2-5,TRBV15,ATSRDRGGAQETQY
TRBJ2-7,TRBV5-1,ASSLALAGVYEQY
TRBJ1-1,TRBV6-1,ASSQQGAGAEAF
TRBJ1-1,TRBV5-6,ASSFWRDRRNTEAF
TRBJ1-1,TRBV6-5,ASRSGRDTEAF
TRBJ2-7,TRBV18,ASSPPGADWSSYEQY
TRBJ2-5,TRBV4-3,ASSQGGAGRTQY
TRBJ2-2,TRBV4-3,ASSQDVGFGELF
TRBJ2-2,TRBV7-2,ASSFVRSGELF
TRBJ1-2,TRBV12-3/TRBV12-4,ASSPVSGYT
TRBJ1-4,TRBV5-6,ASSRGMPEKLF
TRBJ1-1,TRBV7-6,ASSPGQLNTEAF
TRBJ2-2,TRBV21-1,ASRGPTGTRAWELF
TRBJ1-3,TRBV27,ASSRVGSGNTIY
TRBJ2-1,TRBV27,ASSFRQVSYNEQF
TRBJ2-5,TRBV10-1,ASSLGTSGEQETQY
TRBJ1-3,TRBV9,ASSVDGQGLGSGNTIY
TRBJ1-2,TRBV25-1,ASQALYGYT
TRBJ2-5,TRBV29-1,SVVLAGKQETQY
TRBJ2-5,TRBV3-1/TRBV3-2,ASSQDLGMASPLPETQY
TRBJ2-3,TRBV4-3,ASSQRGQGITDTQY
TRBJ2-2,TRBV3-1/TRBV3-2,ASSLSGQGSNGELF
TRBJ2-2,TRBV7-8,ASSLPRTGLVGTGELF
TRBJ1-5,TRBV7-9,ASSQMGGDQPQH
TRBJ2-7,TRBV5-1,ASSSPGQGAGEQY
TRBJ1-5,TRBV27,ASSFAENQPQH
TRBJ2-7,TRBV27,ASSLRPGLDYEQY
TRBJ2-5,TRBV5-5,ASSFGQDQETQY
TRBJ2-1,TRBV11-2,ASSFRRETRVVNEQF
TRBJ2-3,TRBV7-2,ASSLRGREDTQY
TRBJ2-7,TRBV2,ASSEAIRDPPYEQY
TRBJ2-5,TRBV2,ASKGLAGRETQY
TRBJ1-1,TRBV5-1,ASSLEGEAF
TRBJ2-3,TRBV10-3,AISEEGTRGDTQY